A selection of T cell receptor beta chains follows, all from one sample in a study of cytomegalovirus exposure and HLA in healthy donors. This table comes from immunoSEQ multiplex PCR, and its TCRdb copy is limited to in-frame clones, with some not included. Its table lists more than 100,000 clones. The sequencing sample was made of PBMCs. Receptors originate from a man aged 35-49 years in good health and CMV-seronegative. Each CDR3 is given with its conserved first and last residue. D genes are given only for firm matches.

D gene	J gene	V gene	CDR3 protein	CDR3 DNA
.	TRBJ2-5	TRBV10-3	CAISESLETQYF	TGTGCCATCAGTGAGTCCCTGGAGACCCAGTACTTC
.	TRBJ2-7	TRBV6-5	CASRDNYEQYF	TGTGCCAGCAGGGACAACTACGAGCAGTACTTC
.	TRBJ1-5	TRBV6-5	CASKLGTSGNQPQHF	TGTGCCAGCAAACTCGGGACTAGCGGCAATCAGCCCCAGCATTTT
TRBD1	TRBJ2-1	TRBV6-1	CASSEVPGGNEQFF	TGTGCCAGCAGTGAAGTGCCAGGGGGAAATGAGCAGTTCTTC
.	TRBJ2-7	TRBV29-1	CSVEAGSSYEQYF	TGCAGCGTTGAAGCGGGGAGCTCCTACGAGCAGTACTTC
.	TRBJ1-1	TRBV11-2	CASNGDTLNTEAFF	TGTGCCAGCAACGGGGACACCCTGAACACTGAAGCTTTCTTT
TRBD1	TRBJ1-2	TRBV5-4	CASMRQGAFGYTF	TGTGCCAGCATGAGACAGGGGGCGTTTGGCTACACCTTC
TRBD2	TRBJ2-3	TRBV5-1	CASSPYRLAQTDTQYF	TGCGCCAGCAGCCCCTACCGACTAGCGCAAACAGATACGCAGTATTTT
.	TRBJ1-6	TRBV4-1	CASSQVPSTGTNSPLHF	TGCGCCAGCAGCCAAGTCCCCTCCACAGGGACAAATTCACCCCTCCACTTT
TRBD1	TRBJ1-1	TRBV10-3	CAIRGQGEAFF	TGTGCCATCAGAGGACAGGGAGAAGCTTTCTTT
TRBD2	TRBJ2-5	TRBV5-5	CASSQFSGGAGETQYF	TGTGCCAGCAGCCAATTTAGCGGGGGGGCGGGAGAGACCCAGTACTTC
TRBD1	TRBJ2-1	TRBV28	CASSIQGADEQFF	TGTGCCAGCAGTATTCAGGGGGCCGATGAGCAGTTCTTC
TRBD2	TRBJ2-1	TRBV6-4	CASSDYGTSGHNEQFF	TGTGCCAGCAGTGACTATGGGACTAGCGGTCACAATGAGCAGTTCTTC
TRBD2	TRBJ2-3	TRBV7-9	CASSLGIERGGPADTQYF	TGTGCCAGCAGCTTAGGTATAGAGCGGGGGGGCCCCGCAGATACGCAGTATTTT
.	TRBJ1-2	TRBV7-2	CASSPRANYGYTF	TGTGCCAGCAGCCCGCGGGCTAACTATGGCTACACCTTC
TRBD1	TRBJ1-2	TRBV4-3	CASSDRGFGYTF	TGCGCCAGCAGTGACAGGGGCTTTGGCTACACCTTC
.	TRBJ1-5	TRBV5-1	CASSPEGSEGQPQHF	TGCGCCAGCAGCCCCGAGGGCTCCGAGGGACAGCCCCAGCATTTT
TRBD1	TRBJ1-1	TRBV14	CASSLDRDTEAFF	TGTGCCAGCAGCCTTGACAGGGACACTGAAGCTTTCTTT
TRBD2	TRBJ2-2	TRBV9	CASSVGGRGPGELFF	TGTGCCAGCAGCGTAGGCGGGAGGGGACCCGGGGAGCTGTTTTTT
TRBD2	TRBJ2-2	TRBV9	CASSVVSAGVSTGELFF	TGTGCCAGCAGCGTAGTATCAGCGGGAGTCTCCACCGGGGAGCTGTTTTTT
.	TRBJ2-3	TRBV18	CASSPWTEAQYF	TGTGCCAGCTCACCCTGGACAGAAGCGCAGTATTTT
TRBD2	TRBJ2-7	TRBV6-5	CASNLGTRGSEQYF	TGTGCCAGCAACCTCGGGACTAGAGGATCCGAGCAGTACTTC
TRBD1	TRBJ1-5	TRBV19	CASSQITGGVSNQPQHF	TGTGCCAGTAGCCAAATAACAGGGGGCGTTAGCAATCAGCCCCAGCATTTT
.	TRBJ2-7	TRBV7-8	CASSPNTGISSYEQYF	TGTGCCAGCAGCCCCAATACAGGGATCAGCTCCTACGAGCAGTACTTC